What follows is one T cell receptor (beta chain) and its context. As yet, its antigen is unknown. Donors sampled were nominally healthy, though unrecorded immune exposures were likely. PCR primers comprised 60 Vbeta and 13 Jbeta primers. Assay: immunoSEQ multiplex PCR; the TCRdb copy retains only in-frame clones and omits some. The sample includes 90,000 to 120,000 clones, 74% seen only once; the top ten take roughly 2.5%. This entry belongs to a study of cytomegalovirus exposure and HLA in healthy donors. Whole-study findings and limits: A later examination showed that TCR association rates differed by HLA locus, with DRB1 most and HLA-C fewest. In vitro checks showed that a few CMV-associated chains really do target CMV antigens.

J gave up 0 bases and V 7 bases, and 6 bases lay outside the gene matches. The length of the CDR3 is 14 residues. Germline V gene data show CDR1 as MNHNS and CDR2 as SASEGT. The sequencing input was PBMCs. V usage is TRBV6-1 and J usage is TRBJ2-7, with 7 bases that match TRBD1. The sequence was obtained from a man aged 50-60 years in good health and CMV-seropositive. The chain's CDR3 is CASTMDRSSYEQYF. The CDR3 DNA follows: TGTGCCAGCACTATGGACAGGAGCTCCTACGAGCAGTACTTC.